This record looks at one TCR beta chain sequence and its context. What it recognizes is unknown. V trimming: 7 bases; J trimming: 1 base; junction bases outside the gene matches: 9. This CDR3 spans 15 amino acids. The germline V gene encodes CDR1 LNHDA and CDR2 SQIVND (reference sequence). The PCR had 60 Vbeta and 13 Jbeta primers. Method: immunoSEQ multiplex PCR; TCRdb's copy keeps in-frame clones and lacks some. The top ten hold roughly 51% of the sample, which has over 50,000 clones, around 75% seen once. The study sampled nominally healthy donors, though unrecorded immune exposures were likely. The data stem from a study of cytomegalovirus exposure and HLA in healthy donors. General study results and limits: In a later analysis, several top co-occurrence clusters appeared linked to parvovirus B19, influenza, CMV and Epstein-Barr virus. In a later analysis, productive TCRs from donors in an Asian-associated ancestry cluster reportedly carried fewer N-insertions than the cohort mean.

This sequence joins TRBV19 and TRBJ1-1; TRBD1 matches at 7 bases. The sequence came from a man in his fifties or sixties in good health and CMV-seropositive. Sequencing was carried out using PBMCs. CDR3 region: CASTLRQGGNTEAFF. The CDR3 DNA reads TGTGCCAGTACCCTGCGACAGGGAGGGAACACTGAAGCTTTCTTT.